The clone carrying this T cell receptor beta chain was observed a few times. The antigen is not known. This specimen comes from a study of T-cell memory formation after mild COVID-19. Study conclusions and caveats: There was a balanced CD4/CD8 profile in clones contracting day 15 to 85, and later expanders leaned CD4+. Memory sampled before infection contained some responding clones, suggesting cross-reactive memory joined. CD4+ contracting clones were found mainly in CM and EM, and CD8+ ones in EMRA.

Sample barcodes and UMIs were carried by the TCR alpha and TCR beta cDNA libraries that 5'RACE generated with constant-segment primers. TCRdb called the 5' RACE reads again in MiXCR, with one record for every CDR3 protein. The sample has about 49,000 distinct CDR3 sequences; roughly 7% are singletons. This CDR3 is built from 13 residues. CDR1 is SGHRS and CDR2 is YFSETQ in the germline V gene. Trimming shortened V by 0 bases and J by 2 bases, and 5 bases separated the two germline ends. This chain links TRBV5-1 with TRBJ1-2, with unresolved D. The receptor comes from a man between 18 and 29 years old who had mild COVID-19 (a few samples of this study predate the infection). Cell type and time point are not known. The specimen was PBMCs or a T cell subset sorted from them (not recorded which). The CDR3, as DNA: TGCGCCAGCAGCTTGGAACAGAACTATGGCTACACCTTC. It encodes CASSLEQNYGYTF.